This T cell receptor beta chain was captured by sequencing in a study of T-cell reconstitution after alpha-beta-depleted transplantation in children. Broader study findings: A year post-transplant, T-cell counts and diversity derived mostly from newly produced T cells. Surviving recipient T cells and thymic progenitors produced the high day-60 TCRbeta diversity seen in some patients. Roughly two months post-transplant, alpha-beta T cells reportedly originated from several hundred graft clones that had expanded.

The CDR3 covers 15 residues. V was trimmed by 4 bases and J by 1 base, leaving 11 bases between them. Germline V gene lookup returns CDR1 MNHNS and CDR2 SASEGT. During its preparation, the TCRbeta library received unique molecular identifiers. TCRdb independently ran MiXCR on the PCR reads; one entry per CDR3 protein. The sample records some 95,000 distinct CDR3 sequences, 20% to 30% being singletons. Regarding this clonotype: Its target is unknown.

This chain links TRBV6-1 with TRBJ1-5; perhaps TRBD1 as D (6 bases). The receptor's source is a boy aged 2 to 10 with acute lymphoblastic leukemia, due to receive a stem cell transplant. The sequencing here drew on PBMCs, taken before TCRalphabeta/CD19-depleted stem cell transplant. The CDR3 DNA reads TGTGCCAGCAGTGCAGGGGCCGGGAGCAATCAGCCCCAGCATTTT. Its protein product is CASSAGAGSNQPQHF.